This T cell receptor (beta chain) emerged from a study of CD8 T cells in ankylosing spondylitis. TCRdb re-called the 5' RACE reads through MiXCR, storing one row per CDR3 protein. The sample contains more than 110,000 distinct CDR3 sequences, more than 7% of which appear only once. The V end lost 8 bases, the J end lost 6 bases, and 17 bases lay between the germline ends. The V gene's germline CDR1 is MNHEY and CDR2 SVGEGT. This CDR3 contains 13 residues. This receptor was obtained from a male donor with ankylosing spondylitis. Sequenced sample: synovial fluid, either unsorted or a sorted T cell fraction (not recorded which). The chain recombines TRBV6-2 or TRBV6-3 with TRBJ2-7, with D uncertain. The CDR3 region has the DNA TGTGCCAGCTCCGCCCTAGAAGGAAGCGAGCAGTACTTC. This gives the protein CASSALEGSEQYF.